The T cell receptor beta chain described here comes from a study of cytomegalovirus exposure and HLA in healthy donors. Notes on the study in general: A later analysis by the authors found several of the most significant clusters apparently linked to common viral pathogens. As was reported, the classifier diagnosed cytomegalovirus status with high specificity and sensitivity.

This CDR3 has 16 amino acids. This clone was found once. Its specificity is unknown. The PCR employed 60 Vbeta primers together with 13 Jbeta primers. Here immunoSEQ multiplex PCR was the method, and the copy in TCRdb shows in-frame clones only, minus some. The table lists under 200,000 clones, around 75% of them singletons. Sequenced input: PBMCs. The receptor comes from a woman aged 25 to 45 in good health and CMV-seronegative. The V call is TRBV21-1, the J call TRBJ2-1; TRBD2 is the table's D call and was not checked against the DNA. TRBV21-1 is tagged as a pseudogene. The CDR3: CASSKVRADSYNEQFF. CDR3 sequence (DNA): TGTGCCAGCAGCAAAGTACGAGCGGACTCCTACAATGAGCAGTTCTTC.